The 8 T cell receptor beta chains below all came from one sample that was sequenced in a study of blood T cell repertoires in COVID-19. Data came from immunoSEQ multiplex PCR; TCRdb stores just in-frame clones and leaves some out. The sample lists some 210,000 clones; approximately 80% were seen once. The sample comprised PBMCs or T cells enriched from blood (not recorded which). The receptors shown here come from a man aged 25 to 40 with acute COVID-19.

The V call is TRBV5-1, the J call TRBJ1-2, with 11 bases matching TRBD1. Unmatched junction bases numbered 5, after V lost 3 bases and J lost 7 bases. CDR3 length: 14 residues. Germline V lookup: CDR1 SGHRS, CDR2 YFSETQ. DNA for the CDR3: TGCGCCAGCAGCTCCGGACAGGGGGCAGGTGGCTACACCTTC. Encoded protein: CASSSGQGAGGYTF.

The chain couples TRBV27 to TRBJ1-2, with TRBD1 as a possible D gene (6 bases). The V end was cut by 3 bases, the J end by 3 bases, with 11 bases between. This CDR3 region has 14 residues. Germline loops: CDR1 MNHEY, CDR2 SMNVEV (reference sequence). The CDR3 loop is CASSFNRDHYGYTF. The CDR3 bases are TGTGCCAGCAGTTTCAACAGGGATCACTATGGCTACACCTTC.

V gene TRBV5-1 combines with J gene TRBJ2-3; 9 bases match TRBD2. The trim removed 5 bases at V and 6 bases at J, leaving 19 bases unmatched. This CDR3 region has 18 residues. Per germline, CDR1 SGHRS and CDR2 YFSETQ. The chain's CDR3 is CASRLGLIAGAAGDTQYF. CDR3 sequence (DNA): TGCGCCAGCAGACTGGGGTTGATAGCGGGGGCCGCAGGGGATACGCAGTATTTT.

Concerning this clone itself: Other nucleotide sequences from this sample produce the same CDR3. V is TRBV18 and J is TRBJ1-2, with 7 bases that match TRBD1. J gave up 2 bases and V 2 bases, and 8 bases lay outside the gene matches. CDR1 and CDR2 (germline): KGHSH, LQKENI. CDR3 length: 16 amino acids. CDR3 protein: CASSPTTGPRNYGYTF. In DNA form, the CDR3 reads TGTGCCAGCTCACCAACGACAGGGCCTCGAAACTATGGCTACACCTTC.

This clone was seen only a few times. This chain links TRBV28 with TRBJ1-2, with a possible D match to TRBD1 (6 bases). The CDR3 is made up of 13 amino acids. Between the trimmed V and J ends, which lost 6 bases and 6 bases, there was a span of 14 bases. Per germline, CDR1 MDHEN and CDR2 SYDVKM. The CDR3 DNA reads TGTGCCAGCAGCGAAGCTGCAGGGGATGGCTACACCTTC. It translates to CASSEAAGDGYTF.

The chain employs TRBV6-5 and TRBJ1-5, with TRBD1 matching over 9 bases. J lost 2 bases, V lost 6 bases, and 5 bases had no gene match. CDR3 length: 15 amino acids. Germline assignment: CDR1 MNHEY and CDR2 SVGAGI. CDR3 loop: CASSDRGGGNQPQHF. The DNA of the CDR3 is TGTGCCAGCAGCGACAGGGGGGGAGGCAATCAGCCCCAGCATTTT.

The chain recombines TRBV7-9 with TRBJ1-1, with D maybe TRBD1 (6 bases). The CDR3 runs to 12 residues. Germline CDR1 is SEHNR and CDR2 is FQNEAQ (reference sequence). The ends were cut back, 5 bases at V and 7 bases at J, with 11 bases in the middle. The CDR3 DNA follows: TGTGCCAGCAGCCAAGGACAGAATGAAGCTTTCTTT. Its translation is CASSQGQNEAFF.

The gene calls are TRBV3-1 (or the pseudogene TRBV3-2) and TRBJ1-4, with D uncertain. Per germline, CDR1 LGHDT and CDR2 YNNKEL (reference sequence). The CDR3 loop spans 14 amino acids. V lost 7 bases, J lost 8 bases, and 17 bases lay in between. The CDR3 loop is CASTKWEGGEKLFF. CDR3 in DNA: TGTGCCAGCACCAAGTGGGAGGGTGGCGAAAAACTGTTTTTT.